This paragraph reports one T cell receptor beta chain. Antigen: not known. This sample is part of a study of shared clonotypes between healthy human individuals. The CDR3 covers 15 residues. V lost 4 bases to trimming and J lost 14 bases; unmatched junction nucleotides: 15. Germline loops: CDR1 SGHDT, CDR2 YYEEEE. The test was conducted at deep level. Only in-frame clones appear in the TCRdb table, and some are missing; sequencing was by immunoSEQ multiplex PCR. The table includes roughly 1,500,000 clones, roughly 98% detected once. Study-wide findings and caveats: Relative to clonotypes present in all four donors, those not shared had lower generation probabilities.

The chain employs TRBV5-6 and TRBJ2-1, with TRBD2 identical over 10 bases. Sequencing was performed on naive CD4+ T cells sorted from blood. Subset given: CD45RA+ positively selected. The sequence was collected from a young man in good health. CDR3 protein: CASSITTGSSGSEFF. CDR3 DNA: TGTGCCAGCAGCATCACGACAGGGTCTAGCGGGAGTGAGTTCTTC.